This TCR beta chain was identified in a study of cytotoxic CD8 clonotypes in ibrutinib-treated CLL. The data were produced by immunoSEQ multiplex PCR, yet TCRdb's version contains in-frame clones alone and is incomplete. The data show about 14,000 clones, around 60% seen once. The CDR3 contains 13 residues. Trimming at V came to 5 bases and at J to 6 bases, leaving 6 bases not matched to a gene. Germline V CDR1 and CDR2: SEHNR, FQNEAQ (reference sequence). V gene TRBV7-9 combines with J gene TRBJ1-1; 7 bases are a match to TRBD1. Sequences were derived from PBMCs, sampled before ibrutinib treatment. This clonotype was sampled from a human donor with chronic lymphocytic leukemia. This CDR3 reads CASSAMGQSEAFF. The CDR3, as DNA: TGTGCCAGCAGCGCGATGGGACAGTCTGAAGCTTTCTTT.